What follows describes a single T cell receptor (beta chain). Other DNA sequences from this sample encode an identical CDR3 as well. Per the study methods: Reference gene primer amplification yielded estimated nucleated cell counts. TCRdb's table, derived via immunoSEQ multiplex PCR, lists solely in-frame clones and lacks some. V, J and clone size were drawn from that table, and D and trimming were deduced from the DNA. The sample yields fewer than 55,000 clones, about four fifths seen once. These data come from a study of blood T cell repertoires in COVID-19. For the study at large: The study drew acute and convalescent COVID-19 samples from the United States, Italy and Spain. PBMCs, B-cell-depleted T cells, or T cells provided the cDNA or gDNA that made up the material.

The CDR3 is 14 amino acids. Trimming left V 6 bases short and J 10 bases short, with 16 bases between. The germline gives CDR1 MNHEY, CDR2 SVGAGI. Sequenced material: peripheral blood. This receptor was taken from a man between 65 and 79 years old with active COVID-19. This chain uses TRBV6-5 with TRBJ1-6, with D hard to call. The CDR3: CASSLARARSPLHF. The CDR3 nucleotides are TGTGCCAGCAGCCTCGCGAGGGCGCGGTCACCCCTCCACTTT.